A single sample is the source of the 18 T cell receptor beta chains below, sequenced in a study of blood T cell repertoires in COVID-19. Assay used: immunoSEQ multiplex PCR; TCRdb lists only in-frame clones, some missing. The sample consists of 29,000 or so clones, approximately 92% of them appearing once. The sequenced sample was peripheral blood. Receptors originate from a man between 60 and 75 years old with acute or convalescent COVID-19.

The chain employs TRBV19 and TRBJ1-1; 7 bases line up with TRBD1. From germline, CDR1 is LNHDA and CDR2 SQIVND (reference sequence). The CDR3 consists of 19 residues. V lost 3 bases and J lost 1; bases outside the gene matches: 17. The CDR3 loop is CASSMTNFRTGSENTEAFF. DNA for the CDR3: TGTGCCAGTAGTATGACCAACTTCCGGACAGGTTCCGAGAACACTGAAGCTTTCTTT.

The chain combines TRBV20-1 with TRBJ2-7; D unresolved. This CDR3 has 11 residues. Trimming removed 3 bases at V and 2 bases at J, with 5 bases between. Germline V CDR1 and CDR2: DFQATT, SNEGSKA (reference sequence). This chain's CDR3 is CSASNTYEQYF. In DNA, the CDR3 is TGCAGTGCTAGTAATACCTACGAGCAGTACTTC.

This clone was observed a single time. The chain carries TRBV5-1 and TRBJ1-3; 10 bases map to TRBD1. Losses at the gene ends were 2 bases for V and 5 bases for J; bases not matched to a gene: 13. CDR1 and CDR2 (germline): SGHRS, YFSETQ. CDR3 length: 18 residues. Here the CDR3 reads CASSFAPGQGRNRNTIYF. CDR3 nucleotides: TGCGCCAGCAGCTTTGCGCCGGGACAGGGGCGAAATAGAAACACCATATATTTT.

The chain's CDR3 is CASSSRLFKLYNEQFF. CDR3 sequence (DNA): TGTGCCAGCAGCTCAAGACTCTTCAAACTTTACAATGAGCAGTTCTTC. The chain has TRBV11-2 and TRBJ2-1; the D is unclear. Germline lookup yields CDR1 SGHAT and CDR2 FQNNGV. The CDR3 consists of 16 residues. Trimming pared 4 bases from V and 4 bases from J, leaving 17 bases between.

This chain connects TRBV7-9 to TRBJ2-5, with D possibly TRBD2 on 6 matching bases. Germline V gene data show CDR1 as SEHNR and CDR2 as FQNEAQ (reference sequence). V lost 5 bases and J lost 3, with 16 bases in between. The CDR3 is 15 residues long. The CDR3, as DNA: TGTGCCAGCAGCGCTCCGGGACTTAGTAAAGAGACCCAGTACTTC. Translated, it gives CASSAPGLSKETQYF.

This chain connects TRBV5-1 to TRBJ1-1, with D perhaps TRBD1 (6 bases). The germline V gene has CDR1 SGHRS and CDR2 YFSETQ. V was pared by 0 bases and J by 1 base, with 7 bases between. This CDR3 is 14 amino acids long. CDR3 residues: CASSLATGNTEAFF. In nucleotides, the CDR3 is TGCGCCAGCAGCTTGGCGACAGGGAACACTGAAGCTTTCTTT.

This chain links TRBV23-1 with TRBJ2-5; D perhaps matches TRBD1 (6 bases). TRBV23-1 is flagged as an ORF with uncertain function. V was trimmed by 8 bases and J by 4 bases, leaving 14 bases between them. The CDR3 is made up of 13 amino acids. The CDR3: CASQTGTGETQYF. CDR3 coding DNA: TGCGCCAGCCAGACAGGTACGGGAGAGACCCAGTACTTC.

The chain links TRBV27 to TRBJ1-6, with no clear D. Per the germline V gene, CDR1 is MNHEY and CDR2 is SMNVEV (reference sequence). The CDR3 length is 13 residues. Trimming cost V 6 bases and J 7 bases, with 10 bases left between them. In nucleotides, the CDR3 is TGTGCCAGCAGGAACGGTTTAAATTCACCCCTCCACTTT. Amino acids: CASRNGLNSPLHF.

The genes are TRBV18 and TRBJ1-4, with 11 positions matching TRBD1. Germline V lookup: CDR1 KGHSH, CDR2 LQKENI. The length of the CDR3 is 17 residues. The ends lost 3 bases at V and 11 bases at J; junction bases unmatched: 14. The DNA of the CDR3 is TGTGCCAGCTCACCTCTGGACAGGGGGCCACACGGGGATAAACTGTTTTTT. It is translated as CASSPLDRGPHGDKLFF.

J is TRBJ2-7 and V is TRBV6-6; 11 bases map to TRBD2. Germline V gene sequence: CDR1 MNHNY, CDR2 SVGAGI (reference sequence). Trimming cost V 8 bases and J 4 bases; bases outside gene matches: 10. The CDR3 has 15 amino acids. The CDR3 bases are TGTGCCAGCCGGGGCCATGGGACTAGCGGTTACGAGCAGTACTTC. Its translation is CASRGHGTSGYEQYF.

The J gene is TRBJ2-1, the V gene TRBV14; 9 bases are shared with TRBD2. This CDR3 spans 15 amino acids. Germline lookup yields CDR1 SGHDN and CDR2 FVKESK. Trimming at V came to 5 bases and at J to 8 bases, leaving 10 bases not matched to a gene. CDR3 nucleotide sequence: TGTGCCAGCAGCAGGGCGGGGGGGCCGATTTATGAGCAGTTCTTC. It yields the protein CASSRAGGPIYEQFF.

The CDR3 reads CAWTRKGTGTNYGYTF. The CDR3 coding sequence is TGTGCCTGGACCCGAAAGGGTACAGGGACTAACTATGGCTACACCTTC. The genes are TRBV30 and TRBJ1-2, with D possibly being TRBD1 (6 bases). Trimming took 4 bases from V and 0 from J, leaving 18 bases between them. Germline loops: CDR1 GTSNPN, CDR2 SVGIG (reference sequence). The CDR3 is 16 residues long.

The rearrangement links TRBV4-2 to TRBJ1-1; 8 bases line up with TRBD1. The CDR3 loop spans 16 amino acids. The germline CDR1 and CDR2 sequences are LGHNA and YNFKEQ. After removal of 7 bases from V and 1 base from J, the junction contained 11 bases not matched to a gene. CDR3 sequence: CASTNRGRVRNTEAFF. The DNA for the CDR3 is TGTGCCAGCACGAACAGGGGGAGGGTACGGAACACTGAAGCTTTCTTT.

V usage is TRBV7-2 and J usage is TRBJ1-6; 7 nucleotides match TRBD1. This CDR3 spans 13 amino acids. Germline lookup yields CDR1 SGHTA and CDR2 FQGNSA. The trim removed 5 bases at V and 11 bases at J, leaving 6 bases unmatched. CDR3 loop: CASSDQDRTPLHF. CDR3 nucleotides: TGTGCCAGCAGCGACCAGGACAGGACACCCCTCCACTTT.

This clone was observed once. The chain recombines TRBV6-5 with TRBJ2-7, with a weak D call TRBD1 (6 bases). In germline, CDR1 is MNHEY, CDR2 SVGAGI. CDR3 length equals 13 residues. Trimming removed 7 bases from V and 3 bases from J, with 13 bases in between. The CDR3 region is CASTAQGNYEQYF. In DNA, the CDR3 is TGTGCCAGCACCGCACAGGGTAACTACGAGCAGTACTTC.

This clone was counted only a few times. CDR3 region: CAWEPDRVQEKLFF. The CDR3 bases are TGTGCCTGGGAACCCGACAGGGTGCAGGAAAAACTGTTTTTT. The V call is TRBV30, the J call TRBJ1-4; 7 nucleotides agree with TRBD1. The CDR3 runs 14 residues. Germline CDR1 GTSNPN, CDR2 SVGIG (reference sequence). J lost 8 bases, V lost 5 bases, and 11 bases had no gene match. The variable domain in full, with the rest retrieved from reference TRBV30 and TRBJ1-4, is SQTIHQWPATLVQPVGSPLSLECTVEGTSNPNLYWYRQAAGRGLQLLFYSVGIGQISSEVPQNLSASRPQDRQFILSSKKLLLSDSGFYLCAWEPDRVQEKLFFGSGTQLSVL.

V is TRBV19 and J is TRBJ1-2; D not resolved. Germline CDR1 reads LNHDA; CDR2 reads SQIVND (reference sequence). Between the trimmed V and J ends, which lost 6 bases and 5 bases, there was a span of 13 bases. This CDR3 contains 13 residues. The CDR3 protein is CASSHNRVYGYTF. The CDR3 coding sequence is TGTGCCAGTAGCCATAACCGGGTTTATGGCTACACCTTC. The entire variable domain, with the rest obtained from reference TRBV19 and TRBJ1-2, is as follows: DGGITQSPKYLFRKEGQNVTLSCEQNLNHDAMYWYRQDPGQGLRLIYYSQIVNDFQKGDIAEGYSVSREKKESFPLTVTSAQKNPTAFYLCASSHNRVYGYTFGSGTRLTVV.

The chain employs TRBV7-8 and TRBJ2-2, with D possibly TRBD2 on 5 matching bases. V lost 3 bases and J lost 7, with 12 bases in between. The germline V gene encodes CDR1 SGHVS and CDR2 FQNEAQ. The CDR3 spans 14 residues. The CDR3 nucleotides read TGTGCCAGCAGCTTTGGCGGAGGAAGCGGGGAGCTGTTTTTT. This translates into CASSFGGGSGELFF.